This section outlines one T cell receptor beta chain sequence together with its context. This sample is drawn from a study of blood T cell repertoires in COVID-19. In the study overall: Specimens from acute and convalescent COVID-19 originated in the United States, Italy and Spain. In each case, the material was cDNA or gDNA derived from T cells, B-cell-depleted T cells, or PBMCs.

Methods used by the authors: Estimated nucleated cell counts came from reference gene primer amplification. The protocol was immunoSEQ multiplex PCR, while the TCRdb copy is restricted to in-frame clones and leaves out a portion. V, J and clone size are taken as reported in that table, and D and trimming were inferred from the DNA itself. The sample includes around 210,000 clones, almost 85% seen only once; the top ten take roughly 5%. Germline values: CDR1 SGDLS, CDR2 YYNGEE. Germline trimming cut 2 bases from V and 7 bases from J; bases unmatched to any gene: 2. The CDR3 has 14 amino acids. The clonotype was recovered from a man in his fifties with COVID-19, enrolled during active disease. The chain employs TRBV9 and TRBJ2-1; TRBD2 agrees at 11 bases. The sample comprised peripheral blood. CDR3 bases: TGTGCCAGCAGCGTGGGACTAGCGGAAAATGAGCAGTTCTTC. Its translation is CASSVGLAENEQFF.